This TCR beta chain was captured by sequencing in a study of cytomegalovirus exposure and HLA in healthy donors. The PCR had 60 Vbeta and 13 Jbeta primers. Produced via immunoSEQ multiplex PCR; TCRdb's table is partial and in-frame only. The sample records 77,000 or so clones, 75% being singletons. The receptor was isolated from a woman in her forties in good health and CMV-seronegative. The sample was PBMCs.

The CDR3: CASSLINGELFF. In DNA form, the CDR3 reads TGTGCCAGCAGCTTGATTAACGGGGAGCTGTTTTTT. V is TRBV5-4 and J is TRBJ2-2; no clear D gene. The germline V gene has CDR1 SGHNT and CDR2 YYREEE (reference sequence). Trimming removed 1 base from V and 7 bases from J, with 5 bases in between. The CDR3 spans 12 residues.